This T cell receptor (beta chain) appears in the sequencing data of a study of vaccination and CD4 T cells after COVID-19. The sample holds a few counts of this clonotype. Its antigen is unknown. Findings and limits, study-wide: Convalescent patients displayed a median about 86% of reactive clones emerging only post-vaccination.

Cultured CD4+ T cells had their DNA profiled by the Oncomine TCR Beta short-read assay. A single record per CDR3 protein comes from TCRdb applying MiXCR to the PCR reads. This sample has 5,000 to 6,000 distinct CDR3 sequences, with 30% found just once. Germline V gene sequence: CDR1 SGHTA, CDR2 FQGNSA. The CDR3 loop spans 13 amino acids. The ends were cut back, 3 bases at V and 0 bases at J, with 3 bases in the middle. The treatment here: 10-day PBMC culture with coronavirus spike peptide pools or control peptides (ViraFEST assay). Sequences were derived from CD4+ T cells from blood, cultured in vitro, sampled after SARS-CoV-2 vaccination. This TCR derives from a human donor who had recovered from COVID-19. The V call is TRBV7-2, the J call TRBJ1-5; no firm D call. The CDR3 reads CASSFYSNQPQHF. The CDR3 DNA reads TGTGCCAGCAGCTTCTATAGCAATCAGCCCCAGCATTTT.